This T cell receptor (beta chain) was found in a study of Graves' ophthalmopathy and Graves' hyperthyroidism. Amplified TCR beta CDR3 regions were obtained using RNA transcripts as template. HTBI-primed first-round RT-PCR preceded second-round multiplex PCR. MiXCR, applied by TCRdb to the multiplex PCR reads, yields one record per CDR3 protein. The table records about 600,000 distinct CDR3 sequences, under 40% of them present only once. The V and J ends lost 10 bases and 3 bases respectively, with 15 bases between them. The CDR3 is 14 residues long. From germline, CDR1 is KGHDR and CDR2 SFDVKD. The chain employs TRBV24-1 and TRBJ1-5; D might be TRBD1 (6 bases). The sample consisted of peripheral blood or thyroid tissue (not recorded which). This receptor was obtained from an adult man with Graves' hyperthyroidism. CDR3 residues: CATNHRDNNQPQHF. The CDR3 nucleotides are TGTGCCACGAACCACAGGGACAACAATCAGCCCCAGCATTTT.